This T cell receptor (beta chain) is drawn from a study of blood T cell repertoires in COVID-19. Study-level background: There were acute and convalescent COVID-19 samples, and they came from the United States, Italy and Spain. Sources were T cells, B-cell-depleted T cells, or PBMCs; the material itself was cDNA or gDNA.

Per the original data handling: Reference gene primers were amplified, and this amplification served to estimate nucleated cell counts. Sequencing used immunoSEQ multiplex PCR; TCRdb keeps in-frame clones, though not all of them. V and J calls and clone size are given by that table; D and trimming were obtained from the DNA. Altogether approximately 86,000 clones are present, over 80% being singletons, with the ten largest covering around 3%. The CDR3 sequence is 15 residues long. V gave up 6 bases and J gave up 6 bases; unmatched junction bases: 13. Germline V gives CDR1 LNHDA, CDR2 SQIVND (reference sequence).

This chain links TRBV19 with TRBJ1-2; 7 positions match TRBD1. The clonotype comes from a man in his fifties or sixties with acute or convalescent COVID-19. Sample: peripheral blood. The CDR3 is CASSLLDRDSDGYTF. The CDR3 coding sequence is TGTGCCAGTAGCCTCCTAGACAGGGATTCGGATGGCTACACCTTC.